The clone carrying this T cell receptor (beta chain) was detected a few times. Its antigen remains unidentified. PCR used 60 Vbeta primers and 13 Jbeta primers. Sequenced by immunoSEQ multiplex PCR; TCRdb stores in-frame clones only, minus some. The data hold some 150,000 clones, with 80% observed a single time. This entry comes from a study of cytomegalovirus exposure and HLA in healthy donors. Study-level points and caveats: Later examination showed HLA-associated TCR beta chains had greater clonal expansion than equally common others. In a later analysis, a genetic analysis reported fewer productive-TCR N-insertions in an Asian-associated ancestry cluster than the cohort average. The listing of 150 or so TCR beta chains classed them as cytomegalovirus-associated.

This receptor was obtained from a man younger than 45 in good health and CMV-seronegative. The sample was PBMCs.

The CDR3 here is CASSPQGDEQFF. The DNA for the CDR3 is TGCGCCAGCAGCCCACAGGGAGATGAGCAGTTCTTC. V is TRBV5-1 and J is TRBJ2-1; possibly TRBD1 for D (6 bases). Trimming removed 4 bases from V and 8 bases from J, with 10 bases in between. The germline gives CDR1 SGHRS, CDR2 YFSETQ. The CDR3 is made up of 12 amino acids.